These 5 T cell receptor beta chains share one sample of origin, sequenced in a study of PD-1 blockade in classical Hodgkin lymphoma. As to time point: newly diagnosed, previously untreated cHL patient sample. By magnetic negative selection, CD4+ T cells were purified from thawed PBMCs. Generated by immunoSEQ multiplex PCR, the TCRdb table keeps only in-frame clones and is missing some. This repertoire shows under 40,000 clones, approximately 90% found once; its top ten account for around 1.3%. The specimen was CD4+ T cells from blood. All receptors derive from a human donor with classical Hodgkin lymphoma.

The chain has TRBV5-1 and TRBJ2-1; 7 nucleotides align to TRBD1. The germline CDR1 and CDR2 sequences are SGHRS and YFSETQ. The CDR3 runs 14 residues. V trimming: 4 bases; J trimming: 6 bases; junction bases outside the gene matches: 7. CDR3 protein: CASSPTGTGNEQFF. In DNA form, the CDR3 reads TGCGCCAGCAGCCCGACAGGGACGGGCAATGAGCAGTTCTTC.

The V and J genes are TRBV4-1 and TRBJ2-2; 13 nucleotides match TRBD2. CDR1 and CDR2 from the germline V gene are MGHRA and YSYEKL. Trimming removed 5 bases from V and 5 bases from J; junction bases left unmatched: 5. This CDR3 is 16 amino acids long. The CDR3 reads CASSELLAGGTGELFF. CDR3 DNA sequence: TGCGCCAGCAGCGAATTACTAGCGGGAGGGACCGGGGAGCTGTTTTTT.

The rearrangement links TRBV19 to TRBJ1-2; 10 nucleotides line up with TRBD1. The V gene end was trimmed by 9 bases and the J gene end by 4 bases; junction bases not matched to a gene: 11. Germline V CDR1 and CDR2: LNHDA, SQIVND (reference sequence). This CDR3 has 15 amino acids. CDR3 protein: CASRDRGPTGYGYTF. CDR3 nucleotides: TGTGCCAGCCGGGACAGGGGTCCTACCGGCTATGGCTACACCTTC.

This clone occurred once. The genes are TRBV21-1 and TRBJ1-2; the D call of TRBD1 is as the table states it, not checked on the DNA. TRBV21-1 is a listed pseudogene. The CDR3 covers 14 residues. The CDR3 loop reads CASSKRRGGYGYTF. For the CDR3, the DNA is TGTGCCAGCAGCAAAAGAAGGGGCGGCTATGGCTACACCTTC.

Only one count was recorded for this clone. The CDR3 nucleotides are TGTGCCAGCAGTCCCGCCGACCCGTTGATGACCTCCTACGAGCAGTACTTC. Its protein product is CASSPADPLMTSYEQYF. This chain uses TRBV28 with TRBJ2-7, with D unclear. CDR3 length: 17 residues. Per germline, CDR1 MDHEN and CDR2 SYDVKM. Trimming removed 5 bases at V and 0 bases at J, with 20 bases between. Variable domain in full (rest from reference TRBV28 and TRBJ2-7): DVKVTQSSRYLVKRTGEKVFLECVQDMDHENMFWYRQDPGLGLRLIYFSYDVKMKEKGDIPEGYSVSREKKERFSLILESASTNQTSMYLCASSPADPLMTSYEQYFGPGTRLTVT.